This TCR beta chain was found in a study of OX40 agonist ivuxolimab in advanced cancers. In the study overall: Treatment received earlier with anti-PD-1, anti-PD-L1 or anti-CTLA-4 agents was allowed, and less than 45% had some. Study conclusions and caveats: Among the lowest levels of clonal expansion were found in partial responders at 0.1-3.0 mg/kg. Clonal expansion from baseline to week 6 occurred in both CD4+ and CD8+ T cells.

Generated by immunoSEQ multiplex PCR, the TCRdb table keeps only in-frame clones and is missing some. The table lists 60,000 to 75,000 clones, around 83% of them singletons. Autoimmune disease history or systemic immunosuppression excluded patients. As to this clone: What it binds is not known.

The specimen comprised CD4+ or CD8+ T cells sorted from blood, sampled in a trial of the OX40 agonist ivuxolimab. The sequence was obtained from an adult with an advanced solid tumor such as melanoma, head and neck, liver or kidney cancer.

The CDR3 reads CASSQVISSGGANTGELFF. The CDR3 nucleotides read TGTGCCAGCAGCCAAGTTATATCCAGCGGGGGCGCGAACACCGGGGAGCTGTTTTTT. The V gene is TRBV4-2, the J gene TRBJ2-2; 8 bases match TRBD2. Germline trimming cut 1 base from V and 0 bases from J; bases unmatched to any gene: 10. This CDR3 is 19 amino acids long. The germline V gene has CDR1 LGHNA and CDR2 YNFKEQ.